The entry that follows covers one TCR beta chain sequence. Data came from immunoSEQ multiplex PCR; TCRdb stores just in-frame clones and leaves some out. The table lists 75,000 to 95,000 clones, 90% to 97% of them singletons. Trimming shortened V by 3 bases and J by 7 bases, and 10 bases separated the two germline ends. The CDR3 is 13 amino acids. Germline CDR1 and CDR2: GTSNPN and SVGIG (reference sequence). This sample is part of a study of technical replicates of blood from a handful of donors. This chain joins TRBV30 and TRBJ1-6; maybe TRBD1 (5 bases). Sequenced: T cells isolated from PBMCs. The receptor comes from a human donor in good health. In DNA form, the CDR3 reads TGTGCCTGGAGGGGCCCAGGGAATTCACCCCTCCACTTT. It encodes CAWRGPGNSPLHF.